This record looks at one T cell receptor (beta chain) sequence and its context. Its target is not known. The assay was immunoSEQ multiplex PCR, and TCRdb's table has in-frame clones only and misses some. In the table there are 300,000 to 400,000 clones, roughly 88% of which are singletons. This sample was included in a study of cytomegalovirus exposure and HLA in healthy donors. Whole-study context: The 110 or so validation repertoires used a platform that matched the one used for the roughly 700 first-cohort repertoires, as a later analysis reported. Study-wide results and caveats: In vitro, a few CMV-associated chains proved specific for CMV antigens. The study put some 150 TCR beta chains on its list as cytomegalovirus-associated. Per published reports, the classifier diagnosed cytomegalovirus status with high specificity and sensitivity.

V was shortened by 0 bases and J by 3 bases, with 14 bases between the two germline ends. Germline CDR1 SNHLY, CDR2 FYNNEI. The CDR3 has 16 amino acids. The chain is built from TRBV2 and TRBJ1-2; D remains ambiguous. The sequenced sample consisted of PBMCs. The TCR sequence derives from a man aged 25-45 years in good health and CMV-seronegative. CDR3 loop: CASSEASVGRDYGYTF. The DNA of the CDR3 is TGTGCCAGCAGTGAAGCGTCTGTGGGTCGGGACTATGGCTACACCTTC.